The 30 T cell receptor beta chains reported below all come from one sample, sequenced in a study of T cell changes during pregnancy in multiple sclerosis. The assay was immunoSEQ multiplex PCR, and TCRdb's table has in-frame clones only and misses some. The repertoire consists of 65,000 to 85,000 clones, with nearly 95% occurring once and the leading ten covering about 0.94%. The sequences come from peripheral blood, collected in the second trimester of pregnancy. These receptors originate from a female donor in good health, enrolled as a control in a pregnancy study.

This chain joins TRBV4-2 and TRBJ2-7; 10 bases line up with TRBD2. Germline values: CDR1 LGHNA, CDR2 YNFKEQ. V dropped 0 bases and J dropped 6; count of bases not matched to a gene: 8. The CDR3 contains 16 residues. The CDR3 DNA reads TGTGCCAGCAGCCAAGAGTTGGCGCTAGCGGGAGTCGAGCAGTACTTC. It specifies CASSQELALAGVEQYF.

The CDR3 bases are TGTGCCAGCAGCTTCTTGGGCCCAGTAGGGGCAGATACGCAGTATTTT. Translated: CASSFLGPVGADTQYF. The chain links TRBV7-8 to TRBJ2-3; D is possibly TRBD1 (5 bases). V dropped 3 bases and J dropped 4 bases, with 17 bases sitting between them. The CDR3 covers 16 residues. Germline CDR1 and CDR2: SGHVS and FQNEAQ.

The rearrangement joins TRBV19 to TRBJ2-1; D is possibly TRBD2 (5 bases). Trimming removed 0 bases at V and 2 bases at J, with 8 bases between. There are 15 residues in the CDR3. Per the germline V gene, CDR1 is LNHDA and CDR2 is SQIVND (reference sequence). CDR3 in DNA: TGTGCCAGTAGTATAGAGCGGGCCGCCTACAATGAGCAGTTCTTC. Residues: CASSIERAAYNEQFF.

The genes are TRBV27 and TRBJ1-5, with TRBD1 identical over 7 bases. CDR3 length: 14 amino acids. With 3 bases clipped from V and 6 bases from J, the junction kept 5 bases outside the gene matches. Per the germline V gene, CDR1 is MNHEY and CDR2 is SMNVEV (reference sequence). The CDR3 loop reads CASSLGQGGQPQHF. In nucleotides, the CDR3 is TGTGCCAGCAGTTTGGGGCAGGGGGGTCAGCCCCAGCATTTT.

CDR3 sequence (DNA): TGTGCCACGCCGCGACAGGGATACAATGAGCAGTTCTTC. It encodes CATPRQGYNEQFF. The V and J genes are TRBV2 and TRBJ2-1, with TRBD1 matching 7 bases. The CDR3 length is 13 residues. The junction had 7 bases not matched to a gene; V was cut back by 10 bases and J by 4 bases. CDR1 and CDR2 (germline): SNHLY, FYNNEI.

The CDR3 region has the DNA TGTGCCAGCAGCCGTGGCCGGGGTGTGGGGAATGAGCAGTTCTTC. Its protein is CASSRGRGVGNEQFF. The chain recombines TRBV11-2 with TRBJ2-1; possibly TRBD2 for D (5 bases). Between the trimmed V and J ends, which lost 5 bases and 7 bases, there was a span of 18 bases. The CDR3 spans 15 residues. Per germline, CDR1 SGHAT and CDR2 FQNNGV.

This rearrangement joins TRBV2 to TRBJ1-5; 7 bases match TRBD1. The length of the CDR3 is 12 residues. Trimming cost V 7 bases and J 6 bases; bases outside gene matches: 3. Germline lookup yields CDR1 SNHLY and CDR2 FYNNEI. CDR3 sequence (DNA): TGTGCCAGCACCGACAGGGTTCAGCCCCAGCATTTT. Translating it yields CASTDRVQPQHF.

The V gene is TRBV28, the J gene TRBJ2-3; maybe TRBD1 (6 bases). The germline gives CDR1 MDHEN, CDR2 SYDVKM. Trimming left V 2 bases short and J 3 bases short, with 18 bases between. The CDR3 length is 17 residues. The chain's CDR3 is CASSLRPGVSKTDTQYF. The CDR3 DNA reads TGTGCCAGCAGTTTACGGCCAGGGGTTAGTAAAACAGATACGCAGTATTTT.

The gene calls are TRBV28 and TRBJ2-5; 8 nucleotides match TRBD1. Losses at the gene ends were 7 bases for V and 2 bases for J; bases not matched to a gene: 6. Germline CDR1 reads MDHEN; CDR2 reads SYDVKM. CDR3 length: 14 residues. CDR3 protein: CASNSRTGQETQYF. CDR3 sequence (DNA): TGTGCCAGCAACTCCCGGACAGGGCAAGAGACCCAGTACTTC.

The rearrangement uses TRBV28 and TRBJ2-3; D uncertain. Germline V gives CDR1 MDHEN, CDR2 SYDVKM. Trimming shortened V by 8 bases and J by 2 bases, and 11 bases separated the two germline ends. The CDR3 runs to 13 residues. CDR3 DNA sequence: TGTGCCAGCCGGCTAGATTTCACAGATACGCAGTATTTT. It codes for CASRLDFTDTQYF. The whole variable domain, filled in from reference TRBV28 and TRBJ2-3, reads DVKVTQSSRYLVKRTGEKVFLECVQDMDHENMFWYRQDPGLGLRLIYFSYDVKMKEKGDIPEGYSVSREKKERFSLILESASTNQTSMYLCASRLDFTDTQYFGPGTRLTVL.

V and J are TRBV9 and TRBJ2-1; D uncertain. CDR1 is SGDLS and CDR2 is YYNGEE in the germline V gene. The V end lost 7 bases, the J end lost 8 bases, and 13 bases lay between the germline ends. The length of the CDR3 is 12 residues. The CDR3 protein is CASSDRSDEQFF. The DNA of the CDR3 is TGTGCCAGCTCTGACCGGAGCGATGAGCAGTTCTTC. The whole variable domain, filled in from reference TRBV9 and TRBJ2-1, reads DSGVTQTPKHLITATGQRVTLRCSPRSGDLSVYWYQQSLDQGLQFLIQYYNGEERAKGNILERFSAQQFPDLHSELNLSSLELGDSALYFCASSDRSDEQFFGPGTRLTVL.

This clone appeared once. The V and J genes are TRBV28 and TRBJ1-2; possible D gene TRBD1, 6 bases. The CDR3 runs to 14 residues. The V end was cut by 3 bases, the J end by 5 bases, with 13 bases between. CDR1 is MDHEN, CDR2 SYDVKM, per germline. CDR3 region: CASSLRGRGYGYTF. In DNA form, the CDR3 reads TGTGCCAGCAGTTTGCGGGGGCGCGGGTATGGCTACACCTTC.

The chain employs TRBV11-1 and TRBJ1-5, with D perhaps matching TRBD1 (6 bases). Trimming cost V 7 bases and J 4 bases, with 17 bases left between them. The CDR3 runs 15 residues. Germline loops: CDR1 SGHAT, CDR2 FQDESV (reference sequence). CDR3 coding DNA: TGTGCCAGCACCGAACGTGGACAGCATAATCAGCCCCAGCATTTT. Residues: CASTERGQHNQPQHF.

V is TRBV9 and J is TRBJ2-2; D might be TRBD1 (6 bases). Germline V gives CDR1 SGDLS, CDR2 YYNGEE. V was clipped by 3 bases and J by 2 bases, with 14 bases between them. The CDR3 spans 16 residues. As DNA, the CDR3 is TGTGCCAGCAGCGACCGCCGGACAGCCAACACCGGGGAGCTGTTTTTT. It yields the protein CASSDRRTANTGELFF.

The DNA of the CDR3 is TGTGCCAGCAGCCCCGACAGGGGGGGCTACACCTTC. Encoded protein: CASSPDRGGYTF. The rearrangement joins TRBV9 to TRBJ1-2; TRBD1 aligns across 9 bases. Germline-derived CDR1 and CDR2 are SGDLS and YYNGEE. After removal of 4 bases from V and 8 bases from J, the junction contained 3 bases not matched to a gene. This CDR3 spans 12 amino acids.

The chain combines TRBV28 with TRBJ1-1; no reliable D call. The CDR3 has 14 amino acids. The germline V gene encodes CDR1 MDHEN and CDR2 SYDVKM. The germline V and J ends were trimmed by 5 bases and 1 base, with 11 bases remaining between them. The CDR3 nucleotides are TGTGCCAGCAGTATTTCGACGGGGAACACTGAAGCTTTCTTT. Its translation: CASSISTGNTEAFF.

The chain couples TRBV9 to TRBJ2-7; 10 bases fit TRBD2. The CDR3 length is 14 residues. Germline CDR1 and CDR2: SGDLS and YYNGEE. V was clipped by 3 bases and J by 1 base; unmatched bases: 1. The CDR3 sequence: CASSGTSGSYEQYF. DNA of the CDR3: TGTGCCAGCAGCGGGACTAGCGGTTCCTACGAGCAGTACTTC. The full variable domain, rest sourced from reference TRBV9 and TRBJ2-7, is DSGVTQTPKHLITATGQRVTLRCSPRSGDLSVYWYQQSLDQGLQFLIQYYNGEERAKGNILERFSAQQFPDLHSELNLSSLELGDSALYFCASSGTSGSYEQYFGPGTRLTVT.

The CDR3 sequence: CASSSWARVQYF. The CDR3 nucleotides read TGTGCCAGCAGTTCCTGGGCCAGGGTTCAGTACTTC. This chain links TRBV11-1 with TRBJ2-4; D is possibly TRBD1 (5 bases). Germline V gene lookup returns CDR1 SGHAT and CDR2 FQDESV (reference sequence). The CDR3 length is 12 residues. V was trimmed by 6 bases and J by 11 bases, leaving 14 bases between them.

The chain joins TRBV11-3 to TRBJ2-1, with 8 bases lining up with TRBD2. The CDR3 consists of 15 residues. Germline lookup yields CDR1 SGHNT and CDR2 YENEEA. V lost 1 base, J lost 9 bases, and 8 bases stayed unmatched. The DNA for the CDR3 is TGTGCCAGCAGCTTAGGTGTGAATAGCGGGGCTGAGCAGTTCTTC. It translates to CASSLGVNSGAEQFF.

The chain uses TRBV15 and TRBJ2-1; TRBD2 matches at 8 bases. Germline trimming cut 1 base from V and 5 bases from J; bases unmatched to any gene: 4. Germline CDR1 and CDR2: LNHNV and YYDKDF (reference sequence). The CDR3 is made up of 15 amino acids. CDR3 sequence: CATSRGAGVDNEQFF. As DNA, the CDR3 is TGTGCCACCAGCAGAGGAGCGGGAGTCGACAATGAGCAGTTCTTC.

This clone has a handful of counts. This rearrangement joins TRBV5-1 to TRBJ1-4; D might be TRBD1 (5 bases). Trimming shortened V by 4 bases and J by 11 bases, and 21 bases separated the two germline ends. Germline CDR1 is SGHRS and CDR2 is YFSETQ. The CDR3 is 15 amino acids. The CDR3 protein is CASSQAARGDGKLFF. CDR3 in DNA: TGCGCCAGCAGCCAGGCAGCGCGGGGGGACGGGAAACTGTTTTTT.

V usage is TRBV6-5 and J usage is TRBJ2-7, with a possible D match to TRBD1 (5 bases). The V and J ends lost 0 bases and 1 base respectively, with 7 bases between them. The germline CDR1 and CDR2 sequences are MNHEY and SVGAGI. The CDR3 contains 14 residues. CDR3 bases: TGTGCCAGCAGTTACTCCCAGGGTTCCTACGAGCAGTACTTC. Its protein product is CASSYSQGSYEQYF.

The gene calls are TRBV9 and TRBJ2-6; D may be TRBD2 (5 bases). CDR1 and CDR2 from the germline V gene are SGDLS and YYNGEE. The V and J ends lost 4 bases and 0 bases respectively, with 8 bases between them. The CDR3 spans 15 residues. The CDR3 bases are TGTGCCAGCAGCATCGGGAACTCTGGGGCCAACGTCCTGACTTTC. Protein product: CASSIGNSGANVLTF.

The J gene is TRBJ1-1, the V gene TRBV19; possibly TRBD1 for D (6 bases). The ends were cut back, 4 bases at V and 11 bases at J, with 17 bases in the middle. The CDR3 is 13 amino acids. Germline values: CDR1 LNHDA, CDR2 SQIVND (reference sequence). CDR3 sequence: CASSTPLHRAAFF. Written as DNA, the CDR3 is TGTGCCAGTAGTACTCCTCTCCACAGGGCGGCTTTCTTT.

This rearrangement joins TRBV5-5 to TRBJ2-1; 14 nucleotides match TRBD2. The CDR3 runs 16 residues. Looked up from germline, CDR1 is SGHKS and CDR2 is YYEKEE (reference sequence). V trimming: 4 bases; J trimming: 4 bases; junction bases outside the gene matches: 4. The CDR3 nucleotides are TGTGCCAGCAGCCCGGGACTAGCGGGAGTTTACAATGAGCAGTTCTTC. It yields the protein CASSPGLAGVYNEQFF.

V and J are TRBV5-1 and TRBJ2-7; 10 nucleotides match TRBD1. The J segment lost 7 bases and the V segment lost 4 bases, leaving 11 bases of the junction unmatched. The CDR3 loop spans 15 amino acids. Germline CDR1 SGHRS, CDR2 YFSETQ. CDR3 sequence reads: CASSERTGGPKEQYF. Here the CDR3 DNA reads TGCGCCAGCAGCGAAAGGACAGGGGGGCCTAAAGAGCAGTACTTC.

The rearrangement joins TRBV5-6 to TRBJ2-2, with 11 bases fitting TRBD1. This CDR3 spans 16 amino acids. Germline values: CDR1 SGHDT, CDR2 YYEEEE. J was trimmed by 7 bases and V by 0 bases; bases with no gene match: 5. The CDR3: CASSLELGQGGGELFF. Here the CDR3 DNA reads TGTGCCAGCAGCTTGGAGTTGGGACAGGGGGGCGGGGAGCTGTTTTTT.

The gene calls are TRBV25-1 and TRBJ1-1; TRBD1 agrees at 10 bases. V dropped 4 bases and J dropped 1; count of bases not matched to a gene: 3. The CDR3 sequence is 15 residues long. Germline V gene lookup returns CDR1 MGHDK and CDR2 SYGVNS. The CDR3 region is CASSGQGARNTEAFF. As DNA, the CDR3 is TGTGCCAGCAGTGGACAGGGGGCAAGGAACACTGAAGCTTTCTTT.

CDR3 sequence (DNA): TGTGCCAGCGGGTGGACAGGGGGAGAGACCCAGTACTTC. It specifies CASGWTGGETQYF. This chain joins TRBV6-5 and TRBJ2-5; 10 bases are a match to TRBD1. Germline lookup yields CDR1 MNHEY and CDR2 SVGAGI. The junction had 4 bases not matched to a gene; V was cut back by 8 bases and J by 4 bases. This CDR3 contains 13 residues.

V gene TRBV6-5 combines with J gene TRBJ1-1, with D perhaps TRBD1 (6 bases). The CDR3 covers 13 residues. Between the trimmed V and J ends, which lost 8 bases and 1 base, there was a span of 11 bases. Germline V CDR1 and CDR2: MNHEY, SVGAGI. CDR3 residues: CASHREWNTEAFF. CDR3 DNA: TGTGCCAGCCACAGGGAGTGGAACACTGAAGCTTTCTTT.